The entry below gives a single T cell receptor (beta chain) sequence along with its context. The clone's antigen remains unknown. Per-base qualities were not stored, and no clone one base away is much larger. The CDR3 goes from the cysteine to the phenylalanine over 14 residues. Just CDR3 DNA is preserved here, 42 bases in frame from base 1. CDR1 SGHNT and CDR2 YYREEE are derived from the germline V gene (reference sequence). The junction shows trimming of 4 bases on V and 4 bases on J, plus 14 bases between the germline ends. The sample is drawn from a study of post-analysis software for immune sequencing data (dated by TCRdb to between 2014 and 2017). Background on the whole study: Relapsing-remitting, secondary progressive and progressive-relapsing multiple sclerosis were recorded as disease courses, and subtype annotation was lacking for some patients. The patient repertoires were set against about eleven previously published healthy control repertoires from donors whose ages ranged from 6 to 25 years. A subset of samples was prepared in parallel using single-end sample barcoding, then pooled and co-amplified after Illumina adapter ligation. The paper's findings and limits, for the study overall: Compared with controls, multiple sclerosis patients had significantly lower normalized Chao1 diversity, a finding suggesting substantial peripheral T-cell clonal expansion. Patients showed significantly higher frequencies than controls for roughly five TRBV segments, among them TRBV5-6, TRBV5-1 and TRBV20-1. When samples were clustered directly using the F measure, samples prepared in the same batch co-clustered strongly, which prompted a batch-effect correction. The multiple sclerosis patient group was slightly younger than the control group.

Receptor amplification or capture employed PCR. Sequencing relied on an Illumina HiSeq 2500. To reduce PCR and sequencing biases, unique molecular identifiers were incorporated into the TCR beta cDNA libraries. Roughly 0.5 million cDNA molecules were obtained per 1 to 10 million input T cells, so each molecule approximated one T cell. The patient libraries were prepared and sequenced using the same protocol as the earlier healthy control dataset. Samples belonging to the same batch were prepared together, multiplexed and sequenced on a shared HiSeq lane. The authors' pipeline ran thus. Raw barcoded reads were processed with MIGEC, and single-read molecular identifier groups were discarded before consensus assembly and CDR3 extraction. Clonotype tables were post-analysed with VDJtools, normalizing diversity by down-sampling all datasets to the smallest sample size. To correct batch-related cross-sample contamination, repertoire overlap clustering matched CDR3 amino acid sequences but not nucleotide sequences. TCRdb itself trimmed the public reads at Q25 with fastp, ran MiXCR and retained productive beta chains. A single entry per CDR3 protein holds the most common genes and DNA from its merged rows. The V and J calls and clone size are TCRdb's, not the authors'. Counted in this sample were fewer than 850,000 distinct CDR3 sequences; just over 45% of them appeared once. Of the sample, 4.9% is held by the ten largest clones.

TCR beta repertoires were profiled from peripheral blood of some 13 young patients with multiple sclerosis to demonstrate the VDJtools post-analysis software. The multiple sclerosis patients were children and adolescents between 6 and 15 years of age. The V gene is TRBV5-4 and the J gene is TRBJ1-2, with the D gene call left open. Sequencing was done on a sample of blood. The sequence derives from a girl between 10 and 17 years old with multiple sclerosis. The CDR3 protein: CASSPDGAFYGYTF. The nucleotide sequence reads TGTGCCAGCAGCCCCGACGGAGCCTTCTATGGCTACACCTTC.